One and the same sample provided the 17 T cell receptor beta chains below, sequenced in a study of T cell repertoires in cytomegalovirus infection (dated by TCRdb to between 2019 and 2020). These receptors have no known antigen. The reads were generated on an Illumina HiSeq 1500. TCRdb reanalyzed the raw reads on its own, using fastp at Q25 for trimming and MiXCR for clone calling, and kept in-frame beta chains. Merged by CDR3 protein, the rows form single entries marked with the most common genes and DNA. The sample table shows about 480,000 distinct CDR3 sequences, and roughly a third are seen once. 15% to 20% of the sample lies in the top ten. The treatment or condition label of this sample denotes: in vitro stimulation with specific CMV peptide epitopes to enrich CMV-specific T cells. The sequenced sample was cultured PBMCs, obtained from culture after CMV antigen stimulation. These receptors were obtained from a human donor in good health (CMV status not recorded). Some clones in this sample may be carry-over from other donors' samples.

This clonotype appeared a few times. The rearrangement joins TRBV6-5 to TRBJ2-3, with TRBD2 matching over 7 bases. Trimming removed 5 bases from V and 2 bases from J; junction bases left unmatched: 4. Germline V gene lookup returns CDR1 MNHEY and CDR2 SVGAGI. The CDR3 has 14 residues. The CDR3 spells CASSLTSDTDTQYF. CDR3 in DNA: TGTGCCAGCAGTCTTACTAGCGACACAGATACGCAGTATTTT.

This clonotype showed up just a few times. The gene calls are TRBV7-2 and TRBJ2-3; 10 positions agree with TRBD2. V lost 7 bases, J lost 3 bases, and 10 bases stayed unmatched. The germline gives CDR1 SGHTA, CDR2 FQGNSA. The CDR3 contains 16 residues. Here the CDR3 reads CASNSVGSGRTDTQYF. DNA of the CDR3: TGTGCCAGCAACTCCGTGGGTAGCGGGAGGACAGATACGCAGTATTTT.

CDR3 protein: CASSPLPGQGAGETQYF. In nucleotides, the CDR3 is TGTGCCAGCTCACCACTCCCAGGACAGGGGGCTGGAGAGACCCAGTACTTC. The chain has TRBV18 and TRBJ2-5, with 11 bases aligning to TRBD1. V lost 1 base, J lost 4 bases, and 8 bases stayed unmatched. The CDR3 consists of 17 residues. Germline lookup yields CDR1 KGHSH and CDR2 LQKENI.

A few counts support this clonotype. The CDR3 DNA reads as TGTGCCACCAGCAGAGGAAGAGGTAGGACAGATACGCAGTATTTT. Translated, it gives CATSRGRGRTDTQYF. This chain uses TRBV15 with TRBJ2-3, with unresolved D. The germline gives CDR1 LNHNV, CDR2 YYDKDF (reference sequence). V was trimmed by 1 base and J by 3 bases, leaving 11 bases between them. CDR3 length equals 15 residues.

The rearrangement links TRBV30 to TRBJ2-6, with D possibly matching TRBD1 (5 bases). CDR1 and CDR2 from the germline V gene are GTSNPN and SVGIG (reference sequence). Trimming took 1 base from V and 1 from J, leaving 5 bases between them. The CDR3 extends over 14 amino acids. CDR3 DNA: TGTGCCTGGAGTGAGGGGTCTGGGGCCAACGTCCTGACTTTC. It codes for CAWSEGSGANVLTF.

The gene calls are TRBV4-1 and TRBJ1-5; no definite D call. The germline CDR1 and CDR2 sequences are MGHRA and YSYEKL. The V gene lost 0 bases and the J gene lost 0 bases, with 12 bases spanning the gap. The CDR3 contains 17 residues. The CDR3 coding sequence is TGCGCCAGCAGCCAAGATGGGCGGCCTAATAGCAATCAGCCCCAGCATTTT. Protein product: CASSQDGRPNSNQPQHF.

In its sample, this clonotype was seen a few times. The V gene is TRBV19, the J gene TRBJ1-5, with 10 nucleotides matching TRBD1. This CDR3 contains 19 residues. The junction had 13 bases not matched to a gene; V was cut back by 5 bases and J by 0 bases. Germline loops: CDR1 LNHDA, CDR2 SQIVND (reference sequence). This chain's CDR3 is CASSPRDRGSSNSNQPQHF. In nucleotides, the CDR3 is TGTGCCAGTAGTCCCCGGGACAGGGGTAGCAGTAATAGCAATCAGCCCCAGCATTTT.

This clonotype was counted many times. The V call is TRBV7-2, the J call TRBJ2-4; 12 bases match TRBD2. The CDR3 runs to 18 residues. V was clipped by 8 bases and J by 0 bases; unmatched bases: 11. CDR1 and CDR2 from the germline V gene are SGHTA and FQGNSA. The chain's CDR3 is CASRPRTSGNLAKNIQYF. In DNA, the CDR3 is TGTGCCAGCCGCCCCCGGACTAGCGGGAACTTAGCCAAAAACATTCAGTACTTC.

This sequence joins TRBV28 and TRBJ1-2; D is undetermined. With 4 bases removed from V and 4 bases from J, the gap between germline ends came to 4 bases. Germline V CDR1 and CDR2: MDHEN, SYDVKM. The CDR3 runs 11 residues. CDR3 in amino acids: CASSSLYGYTF. CDR3 DNA: TGTGCCAGCAGTTCCCTCTATGGCTACACCTTC.

This clonotype was counted a few times. The J gene is TRBJ2-1, the V gene TRBV25-1; D is perhaps TRBD2 (7 bases). The V end lost 1 base, the J end lost 7 bases, and 14 bases lay between the germline ends. CDR1 and CDR2 from the germline V gene are MGHDK and SYGVNS. The CDR3 has 15 amino acids. For the CDR3, the DNA is TGTGCCAGCAGTGAATGGGGGGGCCAAATGAATGAGCAGTTCTTC. Translation gives CASSEWGGQMNEQFF.

This chain uses TRBV11-3 with TRBJ1-6, with TRBD1 identical over 7 bases. Germline CDR1 is SGHNT and CDR2 is YENEEA. Losses at the gene ends were 4 bases for V and 3 bases for J; bases not matched to a gene: 0. CDR3 length: 14 amino acids. This chain's CDR3 is CASSYRGYNSPLHF. The CDR3 coding sequence is TGTGCCAGCAGCTACAGGGGCTATAATTCACCCCTCCACTTT. The entire variable domain, with the rest obtained from reference TRBV11-3 and TRBJ1-6, is as follows: EAGVVQSPRYKIIEKKQPVAFWCNPISGHNTLYWYLQNLGQGPELLIRYENEEAVDDSQLPKDRFSAERLKGVDSTLKIQPAELGDSAVYLCASSYRGYNSPLHFGNGTRLTVT.

This clonotype was counted a single time. The CDR3 DNA is TGTGCCAGCAGGGGGCCCGGGGGGGCGAATGAGCAGTTCTTC. Residues: CASRGPGGANEQFF. V usage is TRBV6-8 and J usage is TRBJ2-1, with TRBD2 matching 8 bases. The germline CDR1 and CDR2 sequences are MNHGY and SAAAGT. The CDR3 loop spans 14 amino acids. The trim removed 6 bases at V and 7 bases at J, leaving 8 bases unmatched.

This clonotype showed up many times. This chain joins TRBV7-2 and TRBJ2-3, with a tentative D call TRBD1 (7 bases). Between the trimmed V and J ends, which lost 3 bases and 5 bases, there was a span of 18 bases. Germline CDR1 and CDR2: SGHTA and FQGNSA. The CDR3 consists of 16 residues. In nucleotides, the CDR3 is TGTGCCAGCAGCTTGCAGGGCGGGACAGAGGGAGATACGCAGTATTTT. Amino acids: CASSLQGGTEGDTQYF.

The table lists this clonotype with many counts. The chain uses TRBV6-2 or TRBV6-3 and TRBJ2-1; 8 bases are a match to TRBD1. J was trimmed by 1 base and V by 4 bases; bases with no gene match: 6. The CDR3 is made up of 16 amino acids. CDR1 MNHEY and CDR2 SVGEGT come from the germline V gene. This chain's CDR3 is CASSSSGGISYNEQFF. In nucleotides, the CDR3 is TGTGCCAGCAGTTCTTCAGGGGGCATTTCCTACAATGAGCAGTTCTTC.

This clonotype has only a few counts. The CDR3, as DNA: TGTGCCAGTTTGACTAGCGGGGAAACTACTTACAATGAGCAGTTCTTC. Its translation is CASLTSGETTYNEQFF. The chain uses TRBV28 and TRBJ2-1, with 11 bases lining up with TRBD2. Trimming at V came to 9 bases and at J to 4 bases, leaving 11 bases not matched to a gene. The germline gives CDR1 MDHEN, CDR2 SYDVKM. This CDR3 spans 16 amino acids.

The table lists this clonotype with a few counts. The genes are TRBV6-2 or TRBV6-3 and TRBJ2-7; D perhaps matches TRBD1 (6 bases). V dropped 4 bases and J dropped 5 bases, with 18 bases sitting between them. Germline-derived CDR1 and CDR2 are MNHEY and SVGEGT. The CDR3 runs to 15 residues. CDR3 loop: CASSLPGQGIHEQYF. CDR3 nucleotide sequence: TGTGCCAGCAGTTTACCGGGACAAGGGATTCACGAGCAGTACTTC.

J is TRBJ2-1 and V is TRBV28; weak D call: TRBD1 (6 bases). Germline V gene lookup returns CDR1 MDHEN and CDR2 SYDVKM. V was cut by 7 bases and J by 3 bases, with 13 bases left in between. This CDR3 is built from 14 residues. The CDR3 region is CASKLSDSYNEQFF. DNA of the CDR3: TGTGCCAGCAAGCTTTCGGACAGCTACAATGAGCAGTTCTTC.